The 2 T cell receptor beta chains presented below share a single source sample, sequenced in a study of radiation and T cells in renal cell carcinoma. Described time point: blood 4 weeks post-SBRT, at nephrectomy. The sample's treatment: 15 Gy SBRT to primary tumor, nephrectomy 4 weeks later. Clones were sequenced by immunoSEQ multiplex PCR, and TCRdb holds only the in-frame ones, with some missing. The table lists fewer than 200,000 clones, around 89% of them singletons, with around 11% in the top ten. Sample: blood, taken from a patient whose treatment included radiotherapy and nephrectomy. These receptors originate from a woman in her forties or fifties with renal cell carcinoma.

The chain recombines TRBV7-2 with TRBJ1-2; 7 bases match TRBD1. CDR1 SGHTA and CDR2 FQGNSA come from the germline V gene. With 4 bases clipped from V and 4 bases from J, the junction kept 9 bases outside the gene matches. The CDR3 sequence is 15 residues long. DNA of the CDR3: TGTGCCAGCAGCTCCTCGGGAGGGGGCACCTATGGCTACACCTTC. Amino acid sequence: CASSSSGGGTYGYTF.

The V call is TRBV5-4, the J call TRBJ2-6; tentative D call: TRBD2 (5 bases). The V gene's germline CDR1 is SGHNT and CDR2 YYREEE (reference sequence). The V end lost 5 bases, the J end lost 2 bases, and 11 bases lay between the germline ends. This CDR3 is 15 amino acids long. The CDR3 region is CASRPSGTGANVLTF. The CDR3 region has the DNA TGTGCCAGCAGACCCTCGGGGACTGGGGCCAACGTCCTGACTTTC.